The 8 T cell receptor beta chains reported below all come from one sample, sequenced in a study of long-term antiretroviral therapy in people with HIV. Runs used v3.0 of the immunoSEQ assay and were done at survey level. Using immunoSEQ multiplex PCR, the repertoire was profiled, and TCRdb retains in-frame clones only, with some absent. The sample has more than 20,000 clones, approximately 86% seen once. The source material was unsorted PBMCs, sampled 1.9 years after starting antiretroviral therapy. Receptors originate from a young woman with HIV.

V and J are TRBV5-1 and TRBJ1-1; possible D gene TRBD1, 6 bases. Trimming pared 4 bases from V and 0 bases from J, leaving 10 bases between. There are 14 residues in the CDR3. Germline V gene data show CDR1 as SGHRS and CDR2 as YFSETQ. Here the CDR3 DNA reads TGCGCCAGCAGCGTAGGGGGACTGAACACTGAAGCTTTCTTT. Its translation is CASSVGGLNTEAFF.

V gene TRBV5-4 combines with J gene TRBJ2-5; a possible D gene is TRBD1 (8 bases). Between the trimmed V and J ends, which lost 4 bases and 4 bases, there was a span of 17 bases. The CDR3 consists of 15 residues. In germline, CDR1 is SGHNT, CDR2 YYREEE (reference sequence). The CDR3: CASSPTTGGGETQYF. As DNA, the CDR3 is TGTGCCAGCAGCCCAACTACAGGGGGGGGAGAGACCCAGTACTTC.

The chain joins TRBV30 to TRBJ2-2; D uncertain. V lost 4 bases and J lost 5, with 8 bases in between. There are 12 residues in the CDR3. Germline values: CDR1 GTSNPN, CDR2 SVGIG (reference sequence). As DNA, the CDR3 is TGTGCCTGGACACTCGGTACCGGGGAGCTGTTTTTT. Protein sequence: CAWTLGTGELFF.

The genes are TRBV9 and TRBJ1-3, with a tentative D call TRBD1 (5 bases). The V and J ends lost 6 bases and 0 bases respectively, with 10 bases between them. CDR3 length: 14 amino acids. Germline CDR1 SGDLS, CDR2 YYNGEE. The CDR3 nucleotides read TGTGCCAGCACCCAGGGCAGCTCTGGAAACACCATATATTTT. Amino acids: CASTQGSSGNTIYF.

The CDR3 sequence: CASSPIMREQFF. Here the CDR3 DNA reads TGTGCCAGCAGCCCTATAATGCGGGAGCAGTTCTTC. The V gene is TRBV11-2, the J gene TRBJ2-1, with D unclear. The CDR3 has 12 amino acids. CDR1 is SGHAT and CDR2 is FQNNGV in the germline V gene. V lost 5 bases to trimming and J lost 10 bases, with 12 bases between them.

The table lists this clone with a few counts. The chain carries TRBV19 and TRBJ1-4; D gene ambiguous. The V end lost 3 bases, the J end lost 3 bases, and 14 bases lay between the germline ends. Germline CDR1 is LNHDA and CDR2 is SQIVND (reference sequence). There are 16 residues in the CDR3. CDR3 sequence (DNA): TGTGCCAGTAGTATTGGGGATGCAGGCTCTAATGAAAAACTGTTTTTT. It codes for CASSIGDAGSNEKLFF.

V usage is TRBV5-5 and J usage is TRBJ1-6, with TRBD1 matching over 8 bases. Germline V gene data show CDR1 as SGHKS and CDR2 as YYEKEE (reference sequence). The CDR3 has 20 residues. Unmatched junction bases numbered 17, after V lost 2 bases and J lost 4 bases. As DNA, the CDR3 is TGTGCCAGCAGCTTATCAGGGACAGGCCAGACTGCCGATTATAATTCACCCCTCCACTTT. Its translation: CASSLSGTGQTADYNSPLHF.

This clone occurred once. The chain recombines TRBV4-2 with TRBJ2-7, with 13 nucleotides matching TRBD2. The CDR3 is 14 amino acids. Trimming took 4 bases from V and 6 from J; bases not matched to a gene: 3. Per germline, CDR1 LGHNA and CDR2 YNFKEQ. The CDR3 nucleotides are TGTGCCAGCAGCCCACTAGCGGGGGGGCTCGAGCAGTACTTC. It specifies CASSPLAGGLEQYF.